Following are 17 T cell receptor beta chains from one sample sequenced in a study of cytomegalovirus exposure and HLA in healthy donors. The PCR employed 60 Vbeta primers together with 13 Jbeta primers. Sequenced by immunoSEQ multiplex PCR; TCRdb stores in-frame clones only, minus some. The sample lists roughly 140,000 clones, 64% occurring once. The sample taken for sequencing was PBMCs. The receptors shown here come from a woman younger than 45 in good health and CMV-seropositive.

The chain couples TRBV27 to TRBJ2-1, with 9 nucleotides matching TRBD1. The CDR3 is 16 residues long. The V and J ends lost 4 bases and 7 bases, in that order; junction bases with no gene match: 11. Germline V CDR1 and CDR2: MNHEY, SMNVEV (reference sequence). CDR3 sequence: CASSSVYGDRANEQFF. DNA of the CDR3: TGTGCCAGCAGTTCCGTCTATGGGGACAGGGCGAATGAGCAGTTCTTC.

This rearrangement joins TRBV10-3 to TRBJ2-1, with 8 bases aligning to TRBD2. Germline loops: CDR1 ENHRY, CDR2 SYGVKD. The CDR3 covers 15 residues. Trimming removed 6 bases from V and 8 bases from J; junction bases left unmatched: 12. CDR3 residues: CAISDPGLVIHEQFF. The CDR3 DNA follows: TGTGCCATCAGCGACCCGGGACTAGTTATCCATGAGCAGTTCTTC.

This clone was observed a handful of times. The rearrangement links TRBV2 to TRBJ2-7, with D possibly TRBD2 on 5 matching bases. The CDR3 consists of 12 residues. Per the germline V gene, CDR1 is SNHLY and CDR2 is FYNNEI. Between the trimmed V and J ends, which lost 5 bases and 13 bases, there was a span of 18 bases. CDR3 coding DNA: TGTGCCAGCAGTTTGGGAGAAGGAAGAGAATACTTC. Amino acid sequence: CASSLGEGREYF.

V and J are TRBV19 and TRBJ1-1, with TRBD1 identical over 9 bases. Germline V gene lookup returns CDR1 LNHDA and CDR2 SQIVND (reference sequence). The ends lost 4 bases at V and 2 bases at J; junction bases unmatched: 11. The CDR3 is 17 residues long. The CDR3 region has the DNA TGTGCCAGTAGTACACAGGGAGGGACAGGGAGAAACACTGAAGCTTTCTTT. As protein: CASSTQGGTGRNTEAFF. Complete variable domain (other parts from reference TRBV19 and TRBJ1-1): DGGITQSPKYLFRKEGQNVTLSCEQNLNHDAMYWYRQDPGQGLRLIYYSQIVNDFQKGDIAEGYSVSREKKESFPLTVTSAQKNPTAFYLCASSTQGGTGRNTEAFFGQGTRLTVV.

The chain recombines TRBV6-5 with TRBJ2-1; 10 bases line up with TRBD2. The CDR3 runs to 15 residues. V lost 6 bases, J lost 3 bases, and 5 bases stayed unmatched. CDR1 MNHEY and CDR2 SVGAGI come from the germline V gene. The CDR3 nucleotides read TGTGCCAGCAGCCTGGGACTAGCGATCTACAATGAGCAGTTCTTC. It codes for CASSLGLAIYNEQFF.

The J gene is TRBJ2-7, the V gene TRBV5-4, with a weak D call TRBD2 (7 bases). This CDR3 is built from 15 residues. V lost 2 bases and J 3 bases, leaving 15 bases between the germline ends. Germline assignment: CDR1 SGHNT and CDR2 YYREEE (reference sequence). The CDR3 is CASSFGGRGGYEQYF. In DNA form, the CDR3 reads TGTGCCAGCAGCTTCGGGGGGAGGGGGGGCTACGAGCAGTACTTC.

The V and J genes are TRBV15 and TRBJ1-2, with TRBD1 as a possible D gene (5 bases). The CDR3 is made up of 14 amino acids. Trimming left V 11 bases short and J 5 bases short, with 21 bases between. CDR1 and CDR2 from the germline V gene are LNHNV and YYDKDF (reference sequence). The CDR3 loop is CASSAGRTRYGYTF. The CDR3 nucleotides are TGTGCCTCCTCCGCAGGGCGGACTAGGTATGGCTACACCTTC.

The chain couples TRBV9 to TRBJ2-3; 7 positions match TRBD2. The CDR3 length is 14 residues. Germline-derived CDR1 and CDR2 are SGDLS and YYNGEE. V dropped 0 bases and J dropped 4; count of bases not matched to a gene: 2. CDR3 residues: CASSVARGADTQYF. CDR3 sequence (DNA): TGTGCCAGCAGCGTAGCTCGGGGGGCAGATACGCAGTATTTT.

The chain couples TRBV5-4 to TRBJ1-2; 7 positions match TRBD1. Germline V lookup: CDR1 SGHNT, CDR2 YYREEE (reference sequence). V shed 4 bases and J 3 bases; nucleotides not matched to a gene: 6. The CDR3 runs 14 residues. The CDR3 coding sequence is TGTGCCAGCAGCCACGGACAGGCGGACTATGGCTACACCTTC. Translation gives CASSHGQADYGYTF.

V is TRBV7-9 and J is TRBJ2-5, with 8 nucleotides matching TRBD1. This CDR3 is built from 14 residues. Germline V gene data show CDR1 as SEHNR and CDR2 as FQNEAQ (reference sequence). The J segment lost 5 bases and the V segment lost 3 bases, leaving 5 bases of the junction unmatched. The CDR3, as DNA: TGTGCCAGCAGCTTGGACAGGGTCTGGGAGACCCAGTACTTC. This gives the protein CASSLDRVWETQYF. The full variable domain, completed using reference TRBV7-9 and TRBJ2-5, is DTGVSQNPRHKITKRGQNVTFRCDPISEHNRLYWYRQTLGQGPEFLTYFQNEAQLEKSRLLSDRFSAERPKGSFSTLEIQRTEQGDSAMYLCASSLDRVWETQYFGPGTRLLVL.

The chain uses TRBV4-2 and TRBJ2-5; a weak D match, TRBD2 (6 bases). The CDR3 loop spans 17 amino acids. Per germline, CDR1 LGHNA and CDR2 YNFKEQ. V was shortened by 0 bases and J by 3 bases, with 17 bases between the two germline ends. The CDR3 DNA sequence: TGTGCCAGCAGCCAAGATTTAGCTATCGGGAGTAAAGAGACCCAGTACTTC. Its protein is CASSQDLAIGSKETQYF.

The CDR3 DNA reads as TGTGCCAGCAGATCCGACAGGGATTCTTATGGAAACACCATATATTTT. Protein product: CASRSDRDSYGNTIYF. The V gene is TRBV28, the J gene TRBJ1-3; 7 nucleotides agree with TRBD1. This CDR3 is 16 amino acids long. The V gene end was trimmed by 6 bases and the J gene end by 3 bases; junction bases not matched to a gene: 11. CDR1 MDHEN and CDR2 SYDVKM come from the germline V gene.

The chain combines TRBV5-1 with TRBJ1-5; D ambiguous. The ends were cut back, 1 base at V and 0 bases at J, with 8 bases in the middle. Germline loops: CDR1 SGHRS, CDR2 YFSETQ. This CDR3 spans 15 amino acids. The CDR3 region has the DNA TGCGCCAGCAGCTTGTCCCTAGCTAGCAATCAGCCCCAGCATTTT. Translating gives CASSLSLASNQPQHF. The full variable domain, its missing parts supplied by reference TRBV5-1 and TRBJ1-5, is KAGVTQTPRYLIKTRGQQVTLSCSPISGHRSVSWYQQTPGQGLQFLFEYFSETQRNKGNFPGRFSGRQFSNSRSEMNVSTLELGDSALYLCASSLSLASNQPQHFGDGTRLSIL.

This chain connects TRBV11-1 to TRBJ2-1; D not certain. The germline V gene encodes CDR1 SGHAT and CDR2 FQDESV (reference sequence). This CDR3 contains 14 residues. V dropped 0 bases and J dropped 5 bases, with 8 bases sitting between them. In DNA form, the CDR3 reads TGTGCCAGCAGCTTAGCGCGCCGGGACAATGAGCAGTTCTTC. Its protein product is CASSLARRDNEQFF.

The CDR3 sequence is CASSNGGAGNTEAFF. In DNA, the CDR3 is TGCGCCAGCAGCAATGGAGGGGCGGGGAACACTGAAGCTTTCTTT. J is TRBJ1-1 and V is TRBV5-1; a possible D gene is TRBD1 (5 bases). The CDR3 contains 15 residues. Trimming shortened V by 4 bases and J by 1 base, and 14 bases separated the two germline ends. CDR1 SGHRS and CDR2 YFSETQ come from the germline V gene.

This clone has just a few counts. The V gene is TRBV6-1, the J gene TRBJ1-1, with TRBD1 as a possible D gene (5 bases). This CDR3 is built from 13 residues. Germline CDR1 MNHNS, CDR2 SASEGT. Trimming took off 5 bases at V and 2 bases at J, with 9 bases between the two ends. The CDR3 coding sequence is TGTGCCAGCAGTCTAGGGGAAAACACTGAAGCTTTCTTT. It encodes CASSLGENTEAFF.

The chain links TRBV5-6 to TRBJ2-5; 7 bases align to TRBD2. With 2 bases clipped from V and 5 bases from J, the junction kept 6 bases outside the gene matches. The CDR3 covers 14 residues. CDR1 and CDR2 (germline): SGHDT, YYEEEE. CDR3 sequence (DNA): TGTGCCAGCAGCTTTGGCGGGAGATCGGAGACCCAGTACTTC. It specifies CASSFGGRSETQYF.